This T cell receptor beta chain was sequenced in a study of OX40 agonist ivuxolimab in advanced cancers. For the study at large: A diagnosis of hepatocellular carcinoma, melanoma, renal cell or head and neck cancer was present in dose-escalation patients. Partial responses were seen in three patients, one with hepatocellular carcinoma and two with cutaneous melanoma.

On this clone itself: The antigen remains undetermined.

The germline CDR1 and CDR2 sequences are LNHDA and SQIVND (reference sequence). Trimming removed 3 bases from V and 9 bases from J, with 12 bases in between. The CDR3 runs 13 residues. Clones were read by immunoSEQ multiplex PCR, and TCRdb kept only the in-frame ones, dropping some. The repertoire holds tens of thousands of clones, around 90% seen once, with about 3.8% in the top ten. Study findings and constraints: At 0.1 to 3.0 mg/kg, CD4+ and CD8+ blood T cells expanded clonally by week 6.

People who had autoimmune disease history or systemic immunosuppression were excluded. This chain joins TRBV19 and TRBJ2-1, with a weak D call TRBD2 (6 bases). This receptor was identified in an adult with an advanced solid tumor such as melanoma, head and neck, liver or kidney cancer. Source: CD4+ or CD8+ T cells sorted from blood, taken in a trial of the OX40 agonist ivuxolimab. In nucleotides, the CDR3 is TGTGCCAGTAGTATGTTTCGGGGGAGTGAGCAGTTCTTC. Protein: CASSMFRGSEQFF.